This paragraph covers one TCR beta chain sequence. Its antigen is not identified. This specimen belongs to a study of T cell responses to AZD1222 COVID-19 vaccine. Clones were sequenced by immunoSEQ multiplex PCR, and TCRdb holds only the in-frame ones, with some missing. The data hold approximately 13,000 clones, with 84% observed a single time. Study observations and caveats: Nearly half of spike-specific TCRs reportedly target variant regions that are unmutated in the B.1.351 and B.1.1.7 variants.

The source of this sequence is an adult who received the AZD1222 COVID-19 vaccine. The sample here was peripheral blood, taken 28 days after the second AZD1222 dose.

The CDR3 sequence: CSVAGNSGNTIYF. In nucleotides, the CDR3 is TGCAGCGTCGCGGGCAACTCTGGAAACACCATATATTTT. The V call is TRBV29-1, the J call TRBJ1-3; D not certain. CDR3 length: 13 residues. The V gene's germline CDR1 is SQVTM and CDR2 ANQGSEA. V gave up 6 bases and J gave up 0 bases, with 9 bases separating them.